These 7 T cell receptor beta chains were sequenced from one sample in a study of blood T cell repertoires in COVID-19. Repertoires were generated with immunoSEQ multiplex PCR, while TCRdb's copy carries only in-frame clones and drops some. In the table there are roughly 140,000 clones, 86% of which are singletons. Sequencing was carried out using peripheral blood. The receptor set was obtained from a man in his 70s with acute or convalescent COVID-19.

This sequence joins TRBV28 and TRBJ1-6; D uncertain. The V end lost 5 bases, the J end lost 0 bases, and 17 bases lay between the germline ends. Germline loops: CDR1 MDHEN, CDR2 SYDVKM. The CDR3 has 18 residues. CDR3 coding DNA: TGTGCCAGCAGTCCACCCTTTGACTTGAGCTCCTATAATTCACCCCTCCACTTT. This codes for CASSPPFDLSSYNSPLHF.

The chain carries TRBV6-5 and TRBJ2-1, with TRBD2 identical over 7 bases. J lost 3 bases, V lost 4 bases, and 9 bases had no gene match. The CDR3 contains 16 residues. Germline lookup yields CDR1 MNHEY and CDR2 SVGAGI. The CDR3 region has the DNA TGTGCCAGCAGTTCCACACTAGCGTCGGGCTACAATGAGCAGTTCTTC. It specifies CASSSTLASGYNEQFF.

The J gene is TRBJ1-3, the V gene TRBV28, with 7 bases identical to TRBD1. The CDR3 sequence is 13 residues long. The V segment lost 8 bases and the J segment 10 bases; nucleotides outside the gene matches: 11. The germline V gene encodes CDR1 MDHEN and CDR2 SYDVKM. The CDR3 spells CASGGTAPGTIYF. The DNA for the CDR3 is TGTGCCAGCGGGGGGACAGCCCCCGGGACCATATATTTT. Drawing the rest from reference TRBV28 and TRBJ1-3, the complete variable domain is DVKVTQSSRYLVKRTGEKVFLECVQDMDHENMFWYRQDPGLGLRLIYFSYDVKMKEKGDIPEGYSVSREKKERFSLILESASTNQTSMYLCASGGTAPGTIYFGEGSWLTVV.

This clone was counted only a few times. The chain has TRBV11-2 and TRBJ2-7; tentatively, D is TRBD2 (6 bases). Trimming removed 8 bases from V and 0 bases from J, with 14 bases in between. Germline CDR1 and CDR2: SGHAT and FQNNGV. This CDR3 is 14 amino acids long. CDR3 bases: TGTGCCAGCGGAAACTCCGGGAGCTCCTACGAGCAGTACTTC. This encodes CASGNSGSSYEQYF.

This chain connects TRBV27 to TRBJ2-5; D perhaps matches TRBD1 (6 bases). The CDR3 is 17 amino acids. Germline CDR1 and CDR2: MNHEY and SMNVEV (reference sequence). V dropped 2 bases and J dropped 5 bases, with 21 bases sitting between them. CDR3 amino acids: CASSLRGGQTKEETQYF. The CDR3 coding sequence is TGTGCCAGCAGTTTACGAGGGGGACAAACGAAGGAGGAGACCCAGTACTTC.

The V call is TRBV20-1, the J call TRBJ2-3, with 10 bases aligning to TRBD1. Germline CDR1 is DFQATT and CDR2 is SNEGSKA (reference sequence). The V and J ends lost 3 bases and 6 bases, in that order; junction bases with no gene match: 12. CDR3 size: 16 residues. CDR3 region: CSASLAGQGPGDTQYF. The CDR3 DNA follows: TGCAGTGCTAGTTTGGCGGGACAGGGGCCCGGGGATACGCAGTATTTT.

The chain joins TRBV29-1 to TRBJ1-2; 10 bases fit TRBD1. Germline V gene data show CDR1 as SQVTM and CDR2 as ANQGSEA. V dropped 6 bases and J dropped 6; count of bases not matched to a gene: 7. The CDR3 is 13 residues long. In nucleotides, the CDR3 is TGCAGCGTAGACGGACAGGGGGTGCATGGCTACACCTTC. It translates to CSVDGQGVHGYTF.